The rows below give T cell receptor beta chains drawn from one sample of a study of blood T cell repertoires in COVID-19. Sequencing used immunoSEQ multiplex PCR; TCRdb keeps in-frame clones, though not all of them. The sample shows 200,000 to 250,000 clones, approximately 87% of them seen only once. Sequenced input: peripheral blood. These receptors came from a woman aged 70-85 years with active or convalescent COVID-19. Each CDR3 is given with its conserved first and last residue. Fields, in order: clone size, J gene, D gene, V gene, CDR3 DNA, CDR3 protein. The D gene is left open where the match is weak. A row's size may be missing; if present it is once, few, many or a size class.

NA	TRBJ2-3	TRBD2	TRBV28	TGTGCCAGCAGTTTAATGAGCGGGAGAGGCACAGATACGCAGTATTTT	CASSLMSGRGTDTQYF
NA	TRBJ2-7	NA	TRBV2	TGTGCCAGCAGTGAAGTTCGGGTTGTCTACGAGCAGTACTTC	CASSEVRVVYEQYF
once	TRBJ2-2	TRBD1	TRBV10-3	TGTGCCATCACCGGGACAGGGGGTACCGGGGAGCTGTTTTTT	CAITGTGGTGELFF
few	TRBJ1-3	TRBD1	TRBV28	TGTGCCAGCAGTTTACTGACAGGGACTGGAAACACCATATATTTT	CASSLLTGTGNTIYF
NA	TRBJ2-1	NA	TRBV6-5	TGTGCCAGCAGGGTAGGGGGGGCTCGGTACAATGAGCAGTTCTTC	CASRVGGARYNEQFF
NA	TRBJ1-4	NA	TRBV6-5	TGTGCCAGCAGCACTCTACGAGGGGAAAAACTGTTTTTT	CASSTLRGEKLFF
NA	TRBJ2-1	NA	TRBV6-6	TGTGCCAGCAGTCCTCGACCGAAAATGGTTGGGGAGAGGTCGGCAGGAGAGCAGTTCTTC	CASSPRPKMVGERSAGEQFF
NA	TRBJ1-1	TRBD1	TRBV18	TGTGCCAGCTCCCCCGGAAATGACAGGGTTGGCACTGAAGCTTTCTTT	CASSPGNDRVGTEAFF
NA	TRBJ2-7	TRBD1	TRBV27	TGTGCCAGCAGCTGGACAGGGGCTGGGGAGCAGTACTTC	CASSWTGAGEQYF
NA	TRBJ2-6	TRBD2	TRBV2	TGTGCCAGCAGTCAGAATGCCGGACTAGCGGGCCCCTCTGGGGCCAACGTCCTGACTTTC	CASSQNAGLAGPSGANVLTF
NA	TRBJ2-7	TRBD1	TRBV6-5	TGTGCCAGCAGGATGGACAGGCTCGGGGAGCAGTACTTC	CASRMDRLGEQYF
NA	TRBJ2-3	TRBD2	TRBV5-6	TGTGCCAGCACCCCCATACTAGCGGATACGCAGTATTTT	CASTPILADTQYF
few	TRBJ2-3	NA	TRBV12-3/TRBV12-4	TGTGCCAGCAGTTTAGTAAATACGCAGTATTTT	CASSLVNTQYF
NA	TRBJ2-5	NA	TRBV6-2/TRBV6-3	TGTGCCAGCAGCACTAAAAGAGCCGGGCGGGATGAGACCCAGTACTTC	CASSTKRAGRDETQYF
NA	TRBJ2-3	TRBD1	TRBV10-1	TGCGCCAGCAGTTATGGACAGGGCGCGACAGATACGCAGTATTTT	CASSYGQGATDTQYF
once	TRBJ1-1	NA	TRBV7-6	TGTGCCAGCAGCTTAGGTTTAACATGGACTGAAGCTTTCTTT	CASSLGLTWTEAFF
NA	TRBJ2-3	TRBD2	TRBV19	TGTGCCAGTAGCCTCGGGTCTAGACTAGCGGGGGACACAGATACGCAGTATTTT	CASSLGSRLAGDTDTQYF